A single T cell receptor beta chain is shown here with its context. Its target is not known. CDR3 length: 13 residues. Losses at the gene ends were 3 bases for V and 6 bases for J; bases not matched to a gene: 3. The germline gives CDR1 GTSNPN, CDR2 SVGIG (reference sequence). TCRdb's table, derived via immunoSEQ multiplex PCR, lists solely in-frame clones and lacks some. The sample lists over 65,000 clones; more than 75% were seen once. The sort gate was single viable CD3+CD4+CD8-CD45RO+ cells for memory CD4+ T cells. CD4+ T cells were isolated by positive magnetic selection. The sample is drawn from a study of memory CD4+ T cells and cytomegalovirus serostatus. Study-level results: About two fifths of the roughly 160 known CMV-associated TCRbeta sequences appeared in CD4+ memory. Suggested: most of the CMV-linked TCR signature lies in CD4+ memory cells.

The V call is TRBV30, the J call TRBJ1-2; 11 nucleotides match TRBD1. Sequencing was carried out using memory CD4+ T cells from blood. The clonotype originates from an adult in good health and CMV-seropositive. In nucleotides, the CDR3 is TGTGCCTGGAGGGACAGGGGGCCAGATGGCTACACCTTC. Protein: CAWRDRGPDGYTF.